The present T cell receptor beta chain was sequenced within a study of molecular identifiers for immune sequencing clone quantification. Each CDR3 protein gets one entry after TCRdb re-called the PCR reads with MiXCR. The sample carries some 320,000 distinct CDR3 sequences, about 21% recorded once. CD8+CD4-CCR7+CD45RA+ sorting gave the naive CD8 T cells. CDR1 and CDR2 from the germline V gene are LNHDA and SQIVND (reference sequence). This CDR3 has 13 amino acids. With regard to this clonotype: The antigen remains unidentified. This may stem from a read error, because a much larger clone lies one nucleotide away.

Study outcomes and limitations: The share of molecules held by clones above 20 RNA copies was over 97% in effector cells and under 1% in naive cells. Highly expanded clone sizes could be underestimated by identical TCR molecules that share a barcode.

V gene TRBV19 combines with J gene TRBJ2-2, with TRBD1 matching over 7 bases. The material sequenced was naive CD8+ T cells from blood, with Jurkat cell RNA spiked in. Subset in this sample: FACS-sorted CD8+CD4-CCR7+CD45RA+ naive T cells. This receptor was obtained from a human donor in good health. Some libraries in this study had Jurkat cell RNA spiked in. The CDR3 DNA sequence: TGTGCCAGTAGTGCGACAGGGATCGGGGAGCAGTTTTTT. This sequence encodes CASSATGIGEQFF.